The entry below describes one T cell receptor (beta chain). This entry belongs to a study of relationships among human T cell subsets. Anti-CD45RA microbeads isolated naive and transitional T cells from pooled CD4+ and CD8+ cells. The T cell receptor alpha and beta CDR3 regions were amplified from mRNA by semiquantitative ARM-PCR. Exponential amplification used communal superprimers after tagged nested gene-specific primers in ARM-PCR. TCRdb ran MiXCR on the multiplex PCR reads and lists one entry per CDR3 protein. The sample has roughly 7,200 distinct CDR3 sequences; about two thirds are singletons. CDR3 length: 13 amino acids. The germline CDR1 and CDR2 sequences are SQVTM and ANQGSEA. V shed 4 bases and J shed 1 base, with 10 bases lying between them.

The J gene is TRBJ2-5, the V gene TRBV29-1, with D possibly being TRBD2 (6 bases). Sequences were obtained from naive and transitional (CD45RA+) T cells sorted from blood. This sequence originates from a man aged 40-49 years in good health. CDR3 nucleotide sequence: TGCAGCGTTGTTGCGGGGCCCCAAGAGACCCAGTACTTC. The encoded protein is CSVVAGPQETQYF.